This TCR beta chain was sequenced during a study of vaccination and CD4 T cells after COVID-19 (dated by TCRdb to between 2021 and 2023). Broadly, across the study: Every convalescent patient had a positive nasal swab PCR test for SARS-CoV-2, with mild disease in about 9 patients and severe disease in one. The spike-specific CD4+ TCR repertoire was compared before and after mRNA vaccination in 10 COVID-19 convalescent patients and a handful of infection-naive healthy vaccine recipients. Two doses of either the Pfizer-BioNTech BNT162b2 vaccine (n=8) or the Moderna mRNA-1273 vaccine (n=2) were administered to participants. The convalescent cohort included six males and four females, with two Hispanic individuals, seven Caucasians, two Asians and one multiracial person. For stimulating the cultures, overlapping spike peptide pools were used, derived from SARS-CoV-2 as well as from the common cold coronaviruses HCoV-NL63, HCoV-OC43 and HCoV-229E. Post-vaccine blood samples were collected a median of about 72 days after the second vaccine dose, ranging from about 13 to 250 days. Post-COVID blood samples from convalescent patients were collected a median of around 100 days after diagnosis, with a range of 35 to 161 days. Control cultures used a CEFX viral epitope pool as positive control, an HIV-1 Nef peptide pool as negative control, or no peptide. The paper's findings and limits, for the study overall: In convalescent patients, nearly all vaccine-specific clones (304 of 307) were found to be mono-reactive for SARS-CoV-2 spike rather than cross-reactive with common cold coronaviruses. In convalescent patients, a median approximately 90% of post-vaccine SARS-CoV-2-reactive clones were detected only after vaccination, suggesting vaccine-specific priming. The median count of SARS-CoV-2-reactive clonotypes went up from 20 to 25 after infection to 35 to 40 after vaccination, although the change was not significant. The number of convalescent patients in the study was relatively small, and the study did not examine early timepoints following natural infection.

The library was made by PCR. DNA from cultured CD4+ T cells underwent TCR sequencing with the Oncomine TCR Beta short-read assay at the Johns Hopkins FTIC core. The QIAamp micro DNA kit was used to extract genomic DNA from the cultured CD4+ T cells. The Oncomine TCR Beta libraries from cultured CD4+ T cells were pooled using unique dual indexes and then sequenced on an Illumina iSeq 100. Per the source publication's procedure: Non-productive sequences were filtered out, and CDR3s that did not start with C, did not end with F or W, or were shorter than 7 amino acids were discarded. Antigen-specific clonotypes were identified using the MANAFEST web application through comparison of peptide-stimulated wells with reference and other culture wells. For a clone to be called positive, the clone needed an FDR below 0.05, an odds ratio above 5, and a productive frequency above 0.1% in at least two of three replicate wells. Cross-reactive clonotypes were defined as significantly expanded in both SARS-CoV-2 spike wells and at least one common cold coronavirus spike condition. Using R version 3.6.1, CDR3 homology was evaluated through Levenshtein distances (stringdist) along with unrooted phylogenetic trees (ape). TCRdb trimmed the raw reads at Q25, called clones with MiXCR and kept productive beta chains. Entries are consolidated by CDR3 protein sequence, retaining the most common genes and DNA. It is TCRdb's table, rather than the study itself, that gives the V and J calls and clone size. Here the sample has about 4,200 distinct CDR3 sequences; about 20% occur a single time. More than 20% of the sample is in the top ten clones.

The V and J ends are trimmed by 6 bases and 6 bases, leaving 14 bases between them. Its CDR3 holds 14 amino acids, cysteine through phenylalanine. Only CDR3 DNA remains: 42 bases, in frame from the first base. By its share of the sample, this clonotype is medium-sized (0.01 to 0.1%). There is no known antigen for this receptor. No much larger clone exists at a distance of one base, and base qualities are not known. Explained via the paper, the treatment or condition label denotes: approximately nine-day PBMC culture with coronavirus spike peptide pools or control peptides (ViraFEST assay). The ViraFEST assay, used in the study, expanded antigen-specific T cells with peptide pools and then identified the expanded clonotypes through TCR sequencing. Positive SARS-CoV-2 PCR tests in the convalescent patients dated from March to December 2020, before Alpha, Beta and Delta variants emerged in the United States. PBMCs were cultured at two million per well in IMDM supplemented with approximately 5% human AB serum and about 10 IU/ml IL-2, with approximately 9.5 ug/ml peptide pools added. Half of the culture medium was replaced with fresh IL-2-containing medium on days 3 and 7. After ten to eleven days of culture, CD4+ T cells were isolated by negative selection using the EasySep CD4+ T cell isolation kit. Ficoll-Paque Plus gradient centrifugation was used to isolate PBMCs from whole blood, and the isolated PBMCs were then either used fresh or cryopreserved at -140C. Triplicate wells were generally used for each culture condition.

This receptor chain uses TRBV12-3 or TRBV12-4 and TRBJ2-2, with the D gene uncertain. The origin of this receptor is a human donor who had recovered from COVID-19. The sequencing sample was made of CD4+ T cells from blood, cultured in vitro. The CDR3 region reads CASSLLLGSGELFF. Read as DNA, the sequence is TGTGCCAGCAGCCTCCTCCTAGGGTCCGGGGAGCTGTTTTTT.